This T cell receptor beta chain was identified during a study of cytomegalovirus exposure and HLA in healthy donors. CDR1 is SGHRS, CDR2 YFSETQ, per germline. The CDR3 is 16 residues long. V trimming: 0 bases; J trimming: 2 bases; junction bases outside the gene matches: 6. Data came from immunoSEQ multiplex PCR; TCRdb stores just in-frame clones and leaves some out. The sample lists 250,000 to 400,000 clones; nearly 90% were seen once. The rearrangement joins TRBV5-1 to TRBJ2-3, with 7 bases fitting TRBD2. Sequenced sample: PBMCs. The clonotype comes from a man younger than 40 in good health and CMV-seronegative. The chain's CDR3 is CASSLVPGGFTDTQYF. The CDR3 region has the DNA TGCGCCAGCAGCTTGGTCCCCGGGGGGTTCACAGATACGCAGTATTTT. Full variable domain (missing parts from reference TRBV5-1 and TRBJ2-3): KAGVTQTPRYLIKTRGQQVTLSCSPISGHRSVSWYQQTPGQGLQFLFEYFSETQRNKGNFPGRFSGRQFSNSRSEMNVSTLELGDSALYLCASSLVPGGFTDTQYFGPGTRLTVL.